This T cell receptor (beta chain) was sequenced during a study of blood T cell repertoires in COVID-19. On the study more broadly: Nucleic acid was either cDNA or gDNA, and it came from T cells, B-cell-depleted T cells, or PBMCs.

Profiled with immunoSEQ multiplex PCR; TCRdb holds only in-frame clones, not every one. The data show about 490,000 clones, 70% to 90% seen once. Germline trimming cut 0 bases from V and 7 bases from J; bases unmatched to any gene: 2. This CDR3 comprises 13 residues. CDR1 and CDR2 (germline): SGHKS, YYEKEE (reference sequence). The chain employs TRBV5-5 and TRBJ2-7, with TRBD1 identical over 9 bases. The receptor's source is a human donor in a cohort sampled during active COVID-19. The specimen sequenced was peripheral blood. The CDR3 coding sequence is TGTGCCAGCAGCTTGGACAGGGGGCGTGAGCAGTACTTC. Translating it yields CASSLDRGREQYF.